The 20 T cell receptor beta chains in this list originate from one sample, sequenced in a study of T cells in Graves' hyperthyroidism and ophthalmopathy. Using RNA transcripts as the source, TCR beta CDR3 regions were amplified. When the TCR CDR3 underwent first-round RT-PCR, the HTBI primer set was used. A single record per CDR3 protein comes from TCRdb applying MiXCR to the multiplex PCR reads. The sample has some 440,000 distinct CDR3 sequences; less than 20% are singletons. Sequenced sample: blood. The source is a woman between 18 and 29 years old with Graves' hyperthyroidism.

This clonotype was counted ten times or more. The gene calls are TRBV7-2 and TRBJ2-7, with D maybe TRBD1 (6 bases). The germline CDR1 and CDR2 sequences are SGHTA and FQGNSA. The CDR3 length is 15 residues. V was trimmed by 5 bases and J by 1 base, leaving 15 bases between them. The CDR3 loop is CASSASGTKSYEQYF. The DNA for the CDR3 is TGTGCCAGCAGCGCCTCCGGGACAAAATCCTACGAGCAGTACTTC.

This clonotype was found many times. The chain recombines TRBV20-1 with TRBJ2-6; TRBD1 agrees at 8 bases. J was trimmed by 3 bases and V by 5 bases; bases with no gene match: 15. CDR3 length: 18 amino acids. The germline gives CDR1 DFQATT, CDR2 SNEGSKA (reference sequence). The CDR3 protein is CSAPPQGARFGGANVLTF. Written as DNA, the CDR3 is TGCAGTGCTCCCCCCCAGGGGGCGAGGTTCGGTGGGGCCAACGTCCTGACTTTC.

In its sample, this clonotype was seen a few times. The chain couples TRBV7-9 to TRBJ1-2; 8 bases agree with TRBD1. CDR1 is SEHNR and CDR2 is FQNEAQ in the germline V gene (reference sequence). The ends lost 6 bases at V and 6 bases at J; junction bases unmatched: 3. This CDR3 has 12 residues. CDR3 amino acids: CASRGTGNGYTF. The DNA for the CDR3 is TGTGCCAGCAGGGGGACAGGAAATGGCTACACCTTC.

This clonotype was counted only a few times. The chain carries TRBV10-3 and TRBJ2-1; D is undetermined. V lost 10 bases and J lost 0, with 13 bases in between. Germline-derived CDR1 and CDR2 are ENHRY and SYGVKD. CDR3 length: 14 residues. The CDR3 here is CATKAEGSYNEQFF. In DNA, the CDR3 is TGTGCCACCAAGGCGGAAGGCTCCTACAATGAGCAGTTCTTC.

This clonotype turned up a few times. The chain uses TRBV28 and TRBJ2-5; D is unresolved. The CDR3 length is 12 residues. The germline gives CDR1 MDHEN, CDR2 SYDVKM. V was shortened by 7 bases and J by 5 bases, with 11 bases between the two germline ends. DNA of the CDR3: TGTGCCAGCATACGTAAAGGGGAGACCCAGTACTTC. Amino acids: CASIRKGETQYF.

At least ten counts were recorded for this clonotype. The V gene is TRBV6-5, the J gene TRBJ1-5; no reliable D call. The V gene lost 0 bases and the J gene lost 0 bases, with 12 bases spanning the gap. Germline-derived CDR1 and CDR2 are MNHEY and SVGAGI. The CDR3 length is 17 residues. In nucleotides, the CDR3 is TGTGCCAGCAGTTACTCGATCTTTCCAGATAGCAATCAGCCCCAGCATTTT. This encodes CASSYSIFPDSNQPQHF.

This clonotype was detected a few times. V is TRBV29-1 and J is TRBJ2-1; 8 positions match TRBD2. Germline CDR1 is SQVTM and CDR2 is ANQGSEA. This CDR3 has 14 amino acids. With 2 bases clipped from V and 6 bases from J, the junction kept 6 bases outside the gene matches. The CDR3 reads CSVELREGFNEQFF. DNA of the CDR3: TGCAGCGTTGAACTACGGGAGGGATTCAATGAGCAGTTCTTC.

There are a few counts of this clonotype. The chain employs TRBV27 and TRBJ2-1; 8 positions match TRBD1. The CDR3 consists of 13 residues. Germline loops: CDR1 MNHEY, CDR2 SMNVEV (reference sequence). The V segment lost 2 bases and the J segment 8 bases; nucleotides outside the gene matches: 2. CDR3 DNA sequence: TGTGCCAGCAGTTTAGACAGGGGATATGAGCAGTTCTTC. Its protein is CASSLDRGYEQFF.

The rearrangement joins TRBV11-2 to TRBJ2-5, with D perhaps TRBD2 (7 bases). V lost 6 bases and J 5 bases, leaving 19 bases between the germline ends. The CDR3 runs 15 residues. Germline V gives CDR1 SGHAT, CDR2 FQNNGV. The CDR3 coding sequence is TGTGCCAGCAGGACAGCGGGGACACAAGGGGAGACCCAGTACTTC. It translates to CASRTAGTQGETQYF.

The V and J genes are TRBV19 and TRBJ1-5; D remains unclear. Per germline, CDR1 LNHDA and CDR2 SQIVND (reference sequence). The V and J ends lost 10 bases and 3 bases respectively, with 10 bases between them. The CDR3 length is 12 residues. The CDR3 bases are TGTGCCAAGGCAGGCCCCAATCAGCCCCAGCATTTT. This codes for CAKAGPNQPQHF.

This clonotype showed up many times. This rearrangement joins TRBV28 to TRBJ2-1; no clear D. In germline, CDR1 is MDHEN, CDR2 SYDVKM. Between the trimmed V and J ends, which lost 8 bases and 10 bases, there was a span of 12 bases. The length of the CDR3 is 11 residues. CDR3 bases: TGTGCCAGCGGCTCTACGATCGAGCAGTTCTTC. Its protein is CASGSTIEQFF.

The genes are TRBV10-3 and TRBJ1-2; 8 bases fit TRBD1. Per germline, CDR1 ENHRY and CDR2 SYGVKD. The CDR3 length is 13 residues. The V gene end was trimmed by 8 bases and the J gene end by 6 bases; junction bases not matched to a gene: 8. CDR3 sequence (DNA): TGTGCCATCCCCCTCGGACAGGGCAATGGCTACACCTTC. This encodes CAIPLGQGNGYTF.

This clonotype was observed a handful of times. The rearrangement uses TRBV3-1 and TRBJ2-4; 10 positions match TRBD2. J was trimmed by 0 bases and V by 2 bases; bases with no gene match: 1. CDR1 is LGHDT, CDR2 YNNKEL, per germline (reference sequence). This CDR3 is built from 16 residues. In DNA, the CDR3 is TGTGCCAGCAGCCAACGACTAGCGGGAGCCAAAAACATTCAGTACTTC. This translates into CASSQRLAGAKNIQYF.

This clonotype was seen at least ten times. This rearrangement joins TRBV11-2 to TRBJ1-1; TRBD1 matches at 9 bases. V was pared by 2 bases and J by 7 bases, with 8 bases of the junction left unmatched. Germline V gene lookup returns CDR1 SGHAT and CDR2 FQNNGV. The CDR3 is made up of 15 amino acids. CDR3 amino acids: CASSLHGTGTYEAFF. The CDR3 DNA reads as TGTGCCAGCAGCTTACACGGGACAGGGACATATGAAGCTTTCTTT.

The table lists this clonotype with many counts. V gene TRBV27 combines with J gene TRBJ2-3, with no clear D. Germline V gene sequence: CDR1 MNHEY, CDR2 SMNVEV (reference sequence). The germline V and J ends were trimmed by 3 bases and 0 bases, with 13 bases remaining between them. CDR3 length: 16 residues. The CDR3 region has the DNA TGTGCCAGCAGTTTGAGACCCCGAAGTAGCACAGATACGCAGTATTTT. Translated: CASSLRPRSSTDTQYF.

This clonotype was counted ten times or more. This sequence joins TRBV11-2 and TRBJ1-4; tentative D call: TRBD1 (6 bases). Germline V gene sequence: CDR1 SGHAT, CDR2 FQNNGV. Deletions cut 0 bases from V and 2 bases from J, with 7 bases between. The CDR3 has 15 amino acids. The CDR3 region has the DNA TGTGCCAGCAGCTTAGAAGGGGGTACTAATGAAAAACTGTTTTTT. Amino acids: CASSLEGGTNEKLFF.

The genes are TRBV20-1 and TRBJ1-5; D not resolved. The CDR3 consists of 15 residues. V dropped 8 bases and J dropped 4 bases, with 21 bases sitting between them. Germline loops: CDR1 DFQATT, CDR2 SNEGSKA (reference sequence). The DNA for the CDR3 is TGCAGTCTCTCCGCTAGACGGGAGGGAAATCAGCCCCAGCATTTT. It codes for CSLSARREGNQPQHF.

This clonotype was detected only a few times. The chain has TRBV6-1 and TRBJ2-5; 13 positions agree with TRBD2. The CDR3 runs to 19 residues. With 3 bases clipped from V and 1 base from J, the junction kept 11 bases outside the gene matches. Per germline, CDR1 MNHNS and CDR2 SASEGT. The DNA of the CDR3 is TGTGCCAGCAGTGACAGTAGGAAGACTAGCGGGGGGACCCAAGAGACCCAGTACTTC. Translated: CASSDSRKTSGGTQETQYF.

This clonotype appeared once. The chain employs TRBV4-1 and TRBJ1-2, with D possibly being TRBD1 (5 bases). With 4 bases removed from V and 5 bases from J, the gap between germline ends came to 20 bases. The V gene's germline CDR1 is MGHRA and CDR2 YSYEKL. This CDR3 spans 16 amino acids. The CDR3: CASSPQGGPTRYGYTF. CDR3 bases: TGCGCCAGCAGCCCCCAGGGCGGACCAACCCGGTATGGCTACACCTTC.

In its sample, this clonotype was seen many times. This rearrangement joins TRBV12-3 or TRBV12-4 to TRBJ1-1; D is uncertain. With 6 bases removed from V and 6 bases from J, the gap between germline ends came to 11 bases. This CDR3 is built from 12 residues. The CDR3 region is CASSPGYAEAFF. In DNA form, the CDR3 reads TGTGCCAGCAGCCCCGGGTACGCTGAAGCTTTCTTT.